This section outlines one T cell receptor beta chain sequence together with its context. The study ran its PCR with 60 Vbeta and 13 Jbeta primers. The repertoire was sequenced with immunoSEQ multiplex PCR; TCRdb's copy has only in-frame clones and lacks some. There are about 200,000 clones in the sample; 83% occur only once, and around 1.5% lies in the top ten. The sample belongs to a study of cytomegalovirus exposure and HLA in healthy donors. This CDR3 has 13 residues. The junction had 4 bases not matched to a gene; V was cut back by 6 bases and J by 3 bases. CDR1 is LNHNV and CDR2 is YYDKDF in the germline V gene (reference sequence).

The sequencing sample was made of PBMCs. The rearrangement uses TRBV15 and TRBJ2-7; 8 nucleotides align to TRBD2. The receptor comes from a girl aged 5-17 years in good health and CMV-seronegative. The DNA for the CDR3 is TGTGCCACCAGTCGGGGGGGGGTCTACGAGCAGTACTTC. This sequence encodes CATSRGGVYEQYF.